The clone carrying this T cell receptor (beta chain) was observed a few times. The data derive from a study of T cells in Graves' hyperthyroidism and ophthalmopathy. The investigators amplified TCR beta CDR3 regions from RNA transcripts. A set of HTBI primers served as the primers for a first-round RT-PCR of the TCR CDR3. TCRdb redid the calling of the multiplex PCR reads with MiXCR, one entry per CDR3 protein. The top ten hold over 7.5% of the sample, which has over 650,000 distinct CDR3 sequences, about 15% seen once. The V and J ends lost 6 bases and 1 base respectively, with 15 bases between them. Germline-derived CDR1 and CDR2 are KGHDR and SFDVKD. The CDR3 loop spans 16 amino acids. Reasons for excluding patients were uncontrolled infection, other autoimmune disease, pregnancy or lactation.

The source of this sequence is a man aged 18-30 years with Graves' hyperthyroidism. The chain combines TRBV24-1 with TRBJ1-5; no definite D call. The sequenced sample was blood. The CDR3 reads CATSPGQGWSNQPQHF. The DNA for the CDR3 is TGTGCCACCAGTCCCGGGCAAGGGTGGAGCAATCAGCCCCAGCATTTT.